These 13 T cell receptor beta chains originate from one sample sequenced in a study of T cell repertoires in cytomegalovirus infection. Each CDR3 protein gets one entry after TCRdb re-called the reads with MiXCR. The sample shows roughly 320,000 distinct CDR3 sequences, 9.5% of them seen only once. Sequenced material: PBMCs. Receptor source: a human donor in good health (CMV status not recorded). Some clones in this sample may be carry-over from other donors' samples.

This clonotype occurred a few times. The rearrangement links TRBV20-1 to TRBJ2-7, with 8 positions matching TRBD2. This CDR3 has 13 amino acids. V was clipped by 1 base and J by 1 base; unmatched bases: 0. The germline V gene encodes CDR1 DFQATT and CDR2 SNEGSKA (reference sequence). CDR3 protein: CSARAGGSYEQYF. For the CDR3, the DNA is TGCAGTGCTAGAGCGGGGGGGTCCTACGAGCAGTACTTC.

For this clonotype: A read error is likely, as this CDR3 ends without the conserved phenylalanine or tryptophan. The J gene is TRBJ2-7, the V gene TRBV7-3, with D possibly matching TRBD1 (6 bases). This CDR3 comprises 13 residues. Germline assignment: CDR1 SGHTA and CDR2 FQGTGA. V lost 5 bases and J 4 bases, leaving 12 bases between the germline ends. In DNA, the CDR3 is TGTGCCAGCAGCCAGATAGGGGGATACGAGCAGTACTTA. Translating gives CASSQIGGYEQYL.

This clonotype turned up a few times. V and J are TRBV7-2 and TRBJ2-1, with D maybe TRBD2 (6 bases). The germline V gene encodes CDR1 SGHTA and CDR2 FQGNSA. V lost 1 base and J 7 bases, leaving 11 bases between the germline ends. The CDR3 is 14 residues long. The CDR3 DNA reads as TGTGCCAGCAGCTTAGGACTAGTTAAGAATGAGCAGTTCTTC. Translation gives CASSLGLVKNEQFF.

CDR3 nucleotides: TGTGCCAGCAGCTTATTCGGAACAAGTGACGAGCAGTACTTC. Translation: CASSLFGTSDEQYF. V is TRBV7-3 and J is TRBJ2-7; D remains ambiguous. CDR3 size: 14 residues. Germline values: CDR1 SGHTA, CDR2 FQGTGA. V lost 2 bases and J lost 5, with 13 bases in between.

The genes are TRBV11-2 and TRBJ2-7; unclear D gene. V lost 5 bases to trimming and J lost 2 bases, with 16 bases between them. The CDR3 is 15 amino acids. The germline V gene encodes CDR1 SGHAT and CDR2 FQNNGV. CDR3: CASSPFLHGTYEQYF. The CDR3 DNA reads TGTGCCAGCAGCCCATTCCTTCATGGGACCTACGAGCAGTACTTC.

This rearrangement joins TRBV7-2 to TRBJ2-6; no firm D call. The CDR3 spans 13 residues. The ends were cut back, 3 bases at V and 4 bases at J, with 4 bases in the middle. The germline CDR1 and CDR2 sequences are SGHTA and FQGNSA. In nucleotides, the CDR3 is TGTGCCAGCAGCTTCAAGGGGGCCAACGTCCTGACTTTC. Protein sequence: CASSFKGANVLTF. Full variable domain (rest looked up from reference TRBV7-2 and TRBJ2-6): GAGVSQSPSNKVTEKGKDVELRCDPISGHTALYWYRQSLGQGLEFLIYFQGNSAPDKSGLPSDRFSAERTGGSVSTLTIQRTQQEDSAVYLCASSFKGANVLTFGAGSRLTVL.

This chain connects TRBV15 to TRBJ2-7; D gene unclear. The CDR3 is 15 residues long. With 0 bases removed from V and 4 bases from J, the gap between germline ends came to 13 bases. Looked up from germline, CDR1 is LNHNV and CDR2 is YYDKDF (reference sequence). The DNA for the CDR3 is TGTGCCACCAGCAGAGATGCGAGGAGTCTTTACGAGCAGTACTTC. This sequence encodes CATSRDARSLYEQYF.

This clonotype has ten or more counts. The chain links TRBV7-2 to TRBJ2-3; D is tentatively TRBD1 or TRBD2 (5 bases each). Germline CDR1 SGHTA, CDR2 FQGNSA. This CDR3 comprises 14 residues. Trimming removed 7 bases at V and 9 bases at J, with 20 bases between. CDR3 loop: CASTLLGTVPTQYF. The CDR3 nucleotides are TGTGCCAGCACCTTGCTGGGGACCGTTCCGACGCAGTATTTT.

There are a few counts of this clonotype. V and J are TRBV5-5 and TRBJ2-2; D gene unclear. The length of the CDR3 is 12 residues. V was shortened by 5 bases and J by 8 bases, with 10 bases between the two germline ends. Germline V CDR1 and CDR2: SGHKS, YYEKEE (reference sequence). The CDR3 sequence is CASSFIPGELFF. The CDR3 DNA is TGTGCCAGCAGTTTTATTCCAGGGGAGCTGTTTTTT. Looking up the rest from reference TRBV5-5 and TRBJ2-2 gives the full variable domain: DAGVTQSPTHLIKTRGQQVTLRCSPISGHKSVSWYQQVLGQGPQFIFQYYEKEERGRGNFPDRFSARQFPNYSSELNVNALLLGDSALYLCASSFIPGELFFGEGSRLTVL.

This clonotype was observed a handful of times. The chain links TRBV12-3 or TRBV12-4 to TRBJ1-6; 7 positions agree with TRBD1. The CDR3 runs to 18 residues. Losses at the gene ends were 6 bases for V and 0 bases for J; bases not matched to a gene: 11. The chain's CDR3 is CASSKGLQGSSYNSPLHF. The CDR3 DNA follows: TGTGCCAGCAGCAAGGGATTACAGGGGAGCTCCTATAATTCACCCCTCCACTTT.

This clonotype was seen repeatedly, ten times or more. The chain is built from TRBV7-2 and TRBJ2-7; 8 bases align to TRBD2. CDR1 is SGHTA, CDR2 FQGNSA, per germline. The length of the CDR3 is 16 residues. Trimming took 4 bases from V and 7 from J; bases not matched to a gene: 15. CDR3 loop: CASSSESGRAPREQYF. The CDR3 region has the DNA TGTGCCAGCAGCTCTGAATCCGGGAGGGCTCCGAGGGAGCAGTACTTC.

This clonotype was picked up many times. The DNA of the CDR3 is TGTGCCAGCAGTTTCCGGACTAGCGGGGCCTACGAGCAGTACTTC. Protein product: CASSFRTSGAYEQYF. This chain uses TRBV6-2 or TRBV6-3 with TRBJ2-7; TRBD2 aligns across 12 bases. This CDR3 has 15 residues. V dropped 4 bases and J dropped 2; count of bases not matched to a gene: 3. CDR1 MNHEY and CDR2 SVGEGT come from the germline V gene.

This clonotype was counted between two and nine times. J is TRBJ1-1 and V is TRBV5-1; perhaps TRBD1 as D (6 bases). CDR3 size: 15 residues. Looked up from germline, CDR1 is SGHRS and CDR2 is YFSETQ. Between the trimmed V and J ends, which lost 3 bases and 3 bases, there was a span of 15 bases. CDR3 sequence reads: CASSSTGWLDTEAFF. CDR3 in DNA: TGCGCCAGCAGCTCAACAGGGTGGTTGGACACTGAAGCTTTCTTT.